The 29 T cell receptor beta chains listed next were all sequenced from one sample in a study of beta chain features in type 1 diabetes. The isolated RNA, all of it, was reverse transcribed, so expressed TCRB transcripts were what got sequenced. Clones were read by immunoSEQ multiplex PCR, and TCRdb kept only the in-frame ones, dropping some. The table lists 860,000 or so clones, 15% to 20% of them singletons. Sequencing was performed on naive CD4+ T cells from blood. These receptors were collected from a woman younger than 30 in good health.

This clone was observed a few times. The CDR3 loop is CASSLEGTEYNEQFF. Written as DNA, the CDR3 is TGCGCCAGCAGCTTGGAGGGGACAGAGTACAATGAGCAGTTCTTC. The rearrangement joins TRBV5-1 to TRBJ2-1; 7 bases fit TRBD1. Germline V gene data show CDR1 as SGHRS and CDR2 as YFSETQ. The V segment lost 0 bases and the J segment 4 bases; nucleotides outside the gene matches: 4. CDR3 length: 15 residues.

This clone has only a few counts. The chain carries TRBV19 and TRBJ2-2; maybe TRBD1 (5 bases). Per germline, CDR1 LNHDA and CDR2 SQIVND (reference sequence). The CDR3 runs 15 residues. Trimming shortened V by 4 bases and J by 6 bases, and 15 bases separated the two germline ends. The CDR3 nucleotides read TGTGCCAGTAGTAGCCAGGGAAGGTTTTCCGGGGAGCTGTTTTTT. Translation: CASSSQGRFSGELFF.

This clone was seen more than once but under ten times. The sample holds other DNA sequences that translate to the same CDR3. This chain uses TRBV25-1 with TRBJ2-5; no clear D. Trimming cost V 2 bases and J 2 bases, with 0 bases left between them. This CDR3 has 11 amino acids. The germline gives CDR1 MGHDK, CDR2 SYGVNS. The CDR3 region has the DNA TGTGCCAGCAGTGAACAAGAGACCCAGTACTTC. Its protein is CASSEQETQYF.

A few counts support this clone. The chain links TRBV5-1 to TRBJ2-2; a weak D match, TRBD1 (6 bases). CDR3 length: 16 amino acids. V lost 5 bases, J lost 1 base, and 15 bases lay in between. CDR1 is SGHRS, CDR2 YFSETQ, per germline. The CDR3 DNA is TGCGCCAGCAGGGGCCGGGACAACCTGAACACCGGGGAGCTGTTTTTT. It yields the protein CASRGRDNLNTGELFF.

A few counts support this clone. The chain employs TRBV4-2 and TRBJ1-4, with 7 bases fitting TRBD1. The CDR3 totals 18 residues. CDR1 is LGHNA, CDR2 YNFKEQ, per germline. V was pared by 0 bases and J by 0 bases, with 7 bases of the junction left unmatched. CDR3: CASSQDSGTAATNEKLFF. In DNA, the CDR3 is TGTGCCAGCAGCCAAGACTCCGGGACAGCTGCAACTAATGAAAAACTGTTTTTT.

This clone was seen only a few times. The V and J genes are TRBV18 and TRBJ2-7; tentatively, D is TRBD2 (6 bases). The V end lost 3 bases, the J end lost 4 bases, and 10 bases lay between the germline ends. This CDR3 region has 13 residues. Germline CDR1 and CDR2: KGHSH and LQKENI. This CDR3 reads CASSPAAGYEQYF. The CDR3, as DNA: TGTGCCAGCTCACCGGCCGCGGGGTACGAGCAGTACTTC.

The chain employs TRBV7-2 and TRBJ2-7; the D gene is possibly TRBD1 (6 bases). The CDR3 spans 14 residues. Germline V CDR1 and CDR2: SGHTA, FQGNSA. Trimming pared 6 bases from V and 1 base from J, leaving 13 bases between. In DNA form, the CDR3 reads TGTGCCAGCAGGCAAAATACAGGGTCCTACGAGCAGTACTTC. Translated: CASRQNTGSYEQYF. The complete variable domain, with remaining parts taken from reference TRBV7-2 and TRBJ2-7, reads GAGVSQSPSNKVTEKGKDVELRCDPISGHTALYWYRQSLGQGLEFLIYFQGNSAPDKSGLPSDRFSAERTGGSVSTLTIQRTQQEDSAVYLCASRQNTGSYEQYFGPGTRLTVT.

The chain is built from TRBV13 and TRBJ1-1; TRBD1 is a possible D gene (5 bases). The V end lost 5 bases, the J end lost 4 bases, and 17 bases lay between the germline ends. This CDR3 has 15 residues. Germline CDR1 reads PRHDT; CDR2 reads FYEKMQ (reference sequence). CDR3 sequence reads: CASSQGRRLGTEAFF. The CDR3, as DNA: TGTGCCAGCAGCCAGGGCCGGCGTTTGGGCACTGAAGCTTTCTTT.

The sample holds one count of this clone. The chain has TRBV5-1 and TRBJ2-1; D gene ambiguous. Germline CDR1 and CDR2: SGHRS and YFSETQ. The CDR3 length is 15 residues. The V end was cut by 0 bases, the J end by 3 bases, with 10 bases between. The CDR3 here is CASSLGQMFYNEQFF. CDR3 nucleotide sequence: TGCGCCAGCAGCTTGGGGCAGATGTTCTACAATGAGCAGTTCTTC. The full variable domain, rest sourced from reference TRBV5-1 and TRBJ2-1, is KAGVTQTPRYLIKTRGQQVTLSCSPISGHRSVSWYQQTPGQGLQFLFEYFSETQRNKGNFPGRFSGRQFSNSRSEMNVSTLELGDSALYLCASSLGQMFYNEQFFGPGTRLTVL.

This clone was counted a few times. The CDR3 region is CASRKSGSSYEQYF. Written as DNA, the CDR3 is TGTGCCAGCAGAAAAAGCGGGAGCTCCTACGAGCAGTACTTC. The chain uses TRBV6-6 and TRBJ2-7; TRBD2 matches at 8 bases. The V gene's germline CDR1 is MNHNY and CDR2 SVGAGI (reference sequence). Germline trimming cut 6 bases from V and 0 bases from J; bases unmatched to any gene: 4. The CDR3 is 14 amino acids.

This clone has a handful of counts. The CDR3 is CASSPPAGPHNEQFF. The CDR3 region has the DNA TGTGCCAGCTCACCTCCGGCGGGACCGCACAATGAGCAGTTCTTC. The V call is TRBV18, the J call TRBJ2-1; a weak D match, TRBD2 (6 bases). The V gene lost 3 bases and the J gene lost 5 bases, with 14 bases spanning the gap. CDR1 is KGHSH and CDR2 is LQKENI in the germline V gene. There are 15 residues in the CDR3.

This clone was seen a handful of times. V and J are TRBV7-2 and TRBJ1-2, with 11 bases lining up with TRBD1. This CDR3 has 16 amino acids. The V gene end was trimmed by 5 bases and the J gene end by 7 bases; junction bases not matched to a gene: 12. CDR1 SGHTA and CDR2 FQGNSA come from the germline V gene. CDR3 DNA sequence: TGTGCCAGCAGCCTCACTCGGACAGGGGGCGCGGGTGGCTACACCTTC. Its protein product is CASSLTRTGGAGGYTF.

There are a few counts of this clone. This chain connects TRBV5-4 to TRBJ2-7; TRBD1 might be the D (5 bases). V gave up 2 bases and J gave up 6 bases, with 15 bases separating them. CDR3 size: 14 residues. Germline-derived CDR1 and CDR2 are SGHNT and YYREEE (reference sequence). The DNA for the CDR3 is TGTGCCAGCAGCTTACGACAGTGGCCTGCCGAGCAGTACTTC. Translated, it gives CASSLRQWPAEQYF.

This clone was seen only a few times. CDR3 protein: CASSLVRTEAFF. CDR3 in DNA: TGTGCCAGCAGCTTAGTGCGCACTGAAGCTTTCTTT. V and J are TRBV13 and TRBJ1-1; D remains unclear. V was cut by 1 base and J by 4 bases, with 4 bases left in between. CDR3 size: 12 residues. Germline V gene lookup returns CDR1 PRHDT and CDR2 FYEKMQ (reference sequence). The whole variable domain, filled in from reference TRBV13 and TRBJ1-1, reads AAGVIQSPRHLIKEKRETATLKCYPIPRHDTVYWYQQGPGQDPQFLISFYEKMQSDKGSIPDRFSAQQFSDYHSELNMSSLELGDSALYFCASSLVRTEAFFGQGTRLTVV.

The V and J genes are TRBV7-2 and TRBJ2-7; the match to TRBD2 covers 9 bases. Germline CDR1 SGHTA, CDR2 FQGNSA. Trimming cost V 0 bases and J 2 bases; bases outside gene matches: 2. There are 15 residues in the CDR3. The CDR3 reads CASSLAAGGPYEQYF. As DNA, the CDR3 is TGTGCCAGCAGCTTAGCAGCGGGAGGACCCTACGAGCAGTACTTC.

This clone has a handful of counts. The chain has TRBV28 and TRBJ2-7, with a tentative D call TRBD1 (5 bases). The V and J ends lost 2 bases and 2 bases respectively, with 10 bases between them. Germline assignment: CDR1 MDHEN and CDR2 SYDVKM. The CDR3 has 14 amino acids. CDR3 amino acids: CASSLIDSAYEQYF. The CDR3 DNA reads TGTGCCAGCAGTTTAATTGACAGCGCCTACGAGCAGTACTTC.

CDR3 loop: CASNYKAGGSYEQYF. In nucleotides, the CDR3 is TGTGCCAGCAATTACAAGGCAGGCGGTTCCTACGAGCAGTACTTC. J is TRBJ2-7 and V is TRBV28, with D unclear. The CDR3 has 15 residues. Looked up from germline, CDR1 is MDHEN and CDR2 is SYDVKM. V was pared by 7 bases and J by 1 base, with 17 bases between.

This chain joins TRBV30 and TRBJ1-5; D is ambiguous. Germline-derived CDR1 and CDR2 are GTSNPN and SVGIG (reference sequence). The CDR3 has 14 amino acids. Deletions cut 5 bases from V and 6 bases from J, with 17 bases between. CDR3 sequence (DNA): TGTGCCTGGCCACCCCGAAGGCTTCGTCAGCCCCAGCATTTT. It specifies CAWPPRRLRQPQHF. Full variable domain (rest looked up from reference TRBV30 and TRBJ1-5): SQTIHQWPATLVQPVGSPLSLECTVEGTSNPNLYWYRQAAGRGLQLLFYSVGIGQISSEVPQNLSASRPQDRQFILSSKKLLLSDSGFYLCAWPPRRLRQPQHFGDGTRLSIL.

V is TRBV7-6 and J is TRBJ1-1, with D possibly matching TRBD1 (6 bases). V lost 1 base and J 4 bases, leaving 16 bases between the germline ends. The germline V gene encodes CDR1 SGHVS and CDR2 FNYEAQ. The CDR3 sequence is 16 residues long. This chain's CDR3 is CASSLVITGQGTEAFF. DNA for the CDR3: TGTGCCAGCAGCTTAGTGATCACAGGGCAGGGCACTGAAGCTTTCTTT.

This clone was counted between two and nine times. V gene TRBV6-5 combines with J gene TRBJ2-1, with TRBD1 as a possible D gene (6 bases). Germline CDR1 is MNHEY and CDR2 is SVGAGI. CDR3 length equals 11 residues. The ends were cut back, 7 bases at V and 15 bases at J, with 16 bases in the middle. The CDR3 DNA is TGTGCCAGCACCGCCGGGACATCGTTGTTCTTC. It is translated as CASTAGTSLFF.

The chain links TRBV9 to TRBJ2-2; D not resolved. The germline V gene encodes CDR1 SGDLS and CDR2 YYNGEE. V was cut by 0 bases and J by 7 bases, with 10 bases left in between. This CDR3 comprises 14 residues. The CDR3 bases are TGTGCCAGCAGCGTAGCTAACGGCATCGGGGAGCTGTTTTTT. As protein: CASSVANGIGELFF.

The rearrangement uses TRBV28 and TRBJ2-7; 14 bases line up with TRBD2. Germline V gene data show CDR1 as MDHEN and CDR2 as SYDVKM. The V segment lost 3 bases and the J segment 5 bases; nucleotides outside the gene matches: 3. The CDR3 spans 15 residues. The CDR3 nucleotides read TGTGCCAGCAGTTTGGGGACTAGCGGGAGAAACGAGCAGTACTTC. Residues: CASSLGTSGRNEQYF.

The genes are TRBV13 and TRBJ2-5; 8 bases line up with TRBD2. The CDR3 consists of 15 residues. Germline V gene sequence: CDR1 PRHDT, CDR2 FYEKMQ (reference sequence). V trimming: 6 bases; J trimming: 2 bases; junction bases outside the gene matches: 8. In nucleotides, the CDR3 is TGTGCCAGCAGGGACATAGCGGGGCCACAAGAGACCCAGTACTTC. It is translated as CASRDIAGPQETQYF.

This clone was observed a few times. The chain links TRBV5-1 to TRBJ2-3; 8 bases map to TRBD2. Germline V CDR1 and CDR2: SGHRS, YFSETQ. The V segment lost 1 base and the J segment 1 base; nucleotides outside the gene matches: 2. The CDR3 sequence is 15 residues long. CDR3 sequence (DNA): TGCGCCAGCAGCTTGACAGCGGGAGGCACAGATACGCAGTATTTT. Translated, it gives CASSLTAGGTDTQYF.

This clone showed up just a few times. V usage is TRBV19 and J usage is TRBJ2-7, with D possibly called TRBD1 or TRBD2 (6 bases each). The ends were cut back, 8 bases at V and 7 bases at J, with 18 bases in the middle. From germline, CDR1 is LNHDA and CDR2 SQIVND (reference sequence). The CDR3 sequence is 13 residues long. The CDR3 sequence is CASRAGQKGEQYF. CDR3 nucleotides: TGTGCCAGTCGCGCGGGACAAAAGGGGGAGCAGTACTTC.

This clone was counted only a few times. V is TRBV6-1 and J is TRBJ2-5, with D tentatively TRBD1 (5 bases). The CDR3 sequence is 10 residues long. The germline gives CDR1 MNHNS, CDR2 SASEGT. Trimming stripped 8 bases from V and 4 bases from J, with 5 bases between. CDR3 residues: CASGAETQYF. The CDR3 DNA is TGTGCCAGCGGGGCAGAGACCCAGTACTTC.

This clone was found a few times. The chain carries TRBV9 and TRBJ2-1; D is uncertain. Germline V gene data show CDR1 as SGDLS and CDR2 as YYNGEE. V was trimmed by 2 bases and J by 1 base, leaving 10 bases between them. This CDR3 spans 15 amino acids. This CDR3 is CASSVSVGSYNEQFF. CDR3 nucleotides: TGTGCCAGCAGCGTGAGTGTAGGTTCCTACAATGAGCAGTTCTTC. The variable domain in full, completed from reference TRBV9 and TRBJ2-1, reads DSGVTQTPKHLITATGQRVTLRCSPRSGDLSVYWYQQSLDQGLQFLIQYYNGEERAKGNILERFSAQQFPDLHSELNLSSLELGDSALYFCASSVSVGSYNEQFFGPGTRLTVL.

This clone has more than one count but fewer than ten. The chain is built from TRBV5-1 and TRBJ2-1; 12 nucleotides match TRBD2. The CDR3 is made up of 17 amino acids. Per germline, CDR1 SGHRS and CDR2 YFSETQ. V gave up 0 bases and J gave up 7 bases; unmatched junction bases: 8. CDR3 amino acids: CASSLARLAGVRNEQFF. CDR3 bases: TGCGCCAGCAGCTTGGCAAGACTAGCGGGAGTTAGGAATGAGCAGTTCTTC.

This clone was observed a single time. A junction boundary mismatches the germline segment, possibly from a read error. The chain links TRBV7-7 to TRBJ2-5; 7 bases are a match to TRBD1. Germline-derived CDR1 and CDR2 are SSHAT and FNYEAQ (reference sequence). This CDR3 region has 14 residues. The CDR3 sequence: CASSKTGPQETQYF. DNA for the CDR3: TGTGCTAGCAGCAAGACAGGGCCCCAAGAGACCCAGTACTTC.